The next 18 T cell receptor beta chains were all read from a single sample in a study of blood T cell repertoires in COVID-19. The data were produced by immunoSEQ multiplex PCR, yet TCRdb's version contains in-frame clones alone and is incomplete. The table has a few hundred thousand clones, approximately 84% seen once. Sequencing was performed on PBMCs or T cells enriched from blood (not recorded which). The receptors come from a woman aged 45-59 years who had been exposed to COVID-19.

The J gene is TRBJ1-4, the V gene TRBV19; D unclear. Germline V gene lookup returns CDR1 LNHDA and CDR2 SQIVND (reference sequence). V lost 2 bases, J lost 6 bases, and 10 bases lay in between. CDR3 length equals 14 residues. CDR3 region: CASSITFRYEKLFF. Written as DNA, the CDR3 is TGTGCCAGTAGTATAACGTTCCGGTATGAAAAACTGTTTTTT.

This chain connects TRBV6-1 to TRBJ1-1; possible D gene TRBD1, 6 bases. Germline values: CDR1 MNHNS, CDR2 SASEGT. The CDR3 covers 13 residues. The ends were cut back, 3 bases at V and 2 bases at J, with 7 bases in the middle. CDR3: CASSEDSNTEAFF. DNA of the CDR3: TGTGCCAGCAGTGAGGACAGCAACACTGAAGCTTTCTTT.

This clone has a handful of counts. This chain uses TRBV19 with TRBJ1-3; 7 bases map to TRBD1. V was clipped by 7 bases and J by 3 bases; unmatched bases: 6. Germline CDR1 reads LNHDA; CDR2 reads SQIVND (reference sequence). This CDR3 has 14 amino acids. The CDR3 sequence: CASTPTGLGNTIYF. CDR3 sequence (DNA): TGTGCCAGTACACCGACAGGGCTTGGAAACACCATATATTTT.

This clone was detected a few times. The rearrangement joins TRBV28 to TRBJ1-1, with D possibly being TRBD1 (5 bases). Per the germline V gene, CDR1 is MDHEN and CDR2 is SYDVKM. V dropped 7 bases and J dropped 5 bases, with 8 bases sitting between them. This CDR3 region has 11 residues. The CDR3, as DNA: TGTGCCAGCACTGGGGGGACTGAAGCTTTCTTT. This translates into CASTGGTEAFF.

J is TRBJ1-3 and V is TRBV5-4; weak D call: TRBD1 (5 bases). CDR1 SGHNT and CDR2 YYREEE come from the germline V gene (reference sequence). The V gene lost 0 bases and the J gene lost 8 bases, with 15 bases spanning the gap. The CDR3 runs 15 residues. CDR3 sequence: CASSLGDRPGDTIYF. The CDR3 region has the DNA TGTGCCAGCAGCTTGGGGGACCGCCCGGGGGACACCATATATTTT.

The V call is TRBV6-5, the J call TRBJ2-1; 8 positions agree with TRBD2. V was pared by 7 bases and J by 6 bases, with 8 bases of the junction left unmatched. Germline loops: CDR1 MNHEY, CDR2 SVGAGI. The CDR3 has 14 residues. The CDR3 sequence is CASTDGGGLNEQFF. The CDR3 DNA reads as TGTGCCAGCACCGACGGGGGGGGGCTCAATGAGCAGTTCTTC.

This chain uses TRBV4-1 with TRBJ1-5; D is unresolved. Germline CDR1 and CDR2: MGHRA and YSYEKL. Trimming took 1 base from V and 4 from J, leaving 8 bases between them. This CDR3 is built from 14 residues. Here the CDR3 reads CASSQVAGNQPQHF. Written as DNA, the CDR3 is TGCGCCAGCAGCCAAGTCGCGGGTAATCAGCCCCAGCATTTT.

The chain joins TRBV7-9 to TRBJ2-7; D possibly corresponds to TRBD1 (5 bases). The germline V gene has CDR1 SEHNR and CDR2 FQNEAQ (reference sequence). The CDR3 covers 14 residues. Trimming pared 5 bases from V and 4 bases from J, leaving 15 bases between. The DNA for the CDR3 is TGTGCCAGCAGCCCCAGGGCGCTCTCTTACGAGCAGTACTTC. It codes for CASSPRALSYEQYF.

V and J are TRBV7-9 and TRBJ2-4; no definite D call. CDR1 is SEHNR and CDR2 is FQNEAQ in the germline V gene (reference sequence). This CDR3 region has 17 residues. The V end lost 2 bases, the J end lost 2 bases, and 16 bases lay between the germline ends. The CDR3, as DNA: TGTGCCAGCAGCTTAAGAGACACCATTCGATCCAAAAACATTCAGTACTTC. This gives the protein CASSLRDTIRSKNIQYF.

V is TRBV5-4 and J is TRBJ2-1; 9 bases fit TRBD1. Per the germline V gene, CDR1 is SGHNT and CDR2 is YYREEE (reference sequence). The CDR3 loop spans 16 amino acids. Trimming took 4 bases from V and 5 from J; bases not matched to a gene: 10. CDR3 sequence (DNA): TGTGCCAGCAGCGCCGTAGGACAGGGGTACCACAATGAGCAGTTCTTC. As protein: CASSAVGQGYHNEQFF.

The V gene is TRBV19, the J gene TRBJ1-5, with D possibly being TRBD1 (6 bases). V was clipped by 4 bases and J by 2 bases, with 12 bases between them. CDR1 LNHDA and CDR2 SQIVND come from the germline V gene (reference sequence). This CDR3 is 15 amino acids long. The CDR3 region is CASSTPQGGNQPQHF. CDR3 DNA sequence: TGTGCCAGTAGTACCCCACAGGGAGGCAATCAGCCCCAGCATTTT.

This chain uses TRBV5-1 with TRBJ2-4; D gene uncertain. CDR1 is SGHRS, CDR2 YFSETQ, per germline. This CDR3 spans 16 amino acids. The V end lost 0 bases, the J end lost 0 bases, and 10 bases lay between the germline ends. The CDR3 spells CASSLGPIVAKNIQYF. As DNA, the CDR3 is TGCGCCAGCAGCTTGGGTCCGATAGTAGCCAAAAACATTCAGTACTTC.

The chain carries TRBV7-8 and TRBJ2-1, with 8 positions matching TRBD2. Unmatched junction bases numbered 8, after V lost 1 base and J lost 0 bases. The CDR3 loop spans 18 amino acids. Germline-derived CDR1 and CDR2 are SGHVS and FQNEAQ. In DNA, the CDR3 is TGTGCCAGCAGCTTAGACGGTACGGGACTAGGCTCCTACAATGAGCAGTTCTTC. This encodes CASSLDGTGLGSYNEQFF.

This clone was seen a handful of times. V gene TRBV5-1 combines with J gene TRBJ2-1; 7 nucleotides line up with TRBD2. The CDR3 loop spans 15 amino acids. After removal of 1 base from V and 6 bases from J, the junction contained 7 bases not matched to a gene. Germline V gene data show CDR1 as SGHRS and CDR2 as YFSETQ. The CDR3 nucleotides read TGCGCCAGCAGCTTGACGGGGGGATTCTTCAATGAGCAGTTCTTC. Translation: CASSLTGGFFNEQFF.

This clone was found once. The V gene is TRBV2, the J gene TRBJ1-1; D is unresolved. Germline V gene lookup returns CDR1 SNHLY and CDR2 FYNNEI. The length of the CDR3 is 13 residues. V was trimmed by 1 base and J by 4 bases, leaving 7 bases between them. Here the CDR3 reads CASSEEGLTEAFF. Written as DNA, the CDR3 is TGTGCCAGCAGTGAAGAAGGACTCACTGAAGCTTTCTTT.

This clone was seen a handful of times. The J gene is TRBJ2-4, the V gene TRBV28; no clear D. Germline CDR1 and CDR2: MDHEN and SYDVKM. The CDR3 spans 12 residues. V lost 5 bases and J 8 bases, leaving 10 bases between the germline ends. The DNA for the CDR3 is TGTGCCAGCAGTCCTCGGGTCGACATTCAGTACTTC. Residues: CASSPRVDIQYF.

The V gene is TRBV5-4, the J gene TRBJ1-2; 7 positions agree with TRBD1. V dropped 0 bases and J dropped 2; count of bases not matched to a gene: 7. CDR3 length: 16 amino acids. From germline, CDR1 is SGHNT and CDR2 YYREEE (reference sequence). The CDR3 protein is CASSLGGGTVNYGYTF. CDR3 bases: TGTGCCAGCAGCTTGGGAGGCGGGACAGTAAACTATGGCTACACCTTC.

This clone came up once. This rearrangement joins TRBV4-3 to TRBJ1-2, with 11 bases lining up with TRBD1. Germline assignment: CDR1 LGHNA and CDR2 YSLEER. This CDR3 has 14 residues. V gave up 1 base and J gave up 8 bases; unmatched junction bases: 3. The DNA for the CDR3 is TGCGCCAGCAGCCAAGGGACAGGGGGCGGAGGCTACACCTTC. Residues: CASSQGTGGGGYTF.